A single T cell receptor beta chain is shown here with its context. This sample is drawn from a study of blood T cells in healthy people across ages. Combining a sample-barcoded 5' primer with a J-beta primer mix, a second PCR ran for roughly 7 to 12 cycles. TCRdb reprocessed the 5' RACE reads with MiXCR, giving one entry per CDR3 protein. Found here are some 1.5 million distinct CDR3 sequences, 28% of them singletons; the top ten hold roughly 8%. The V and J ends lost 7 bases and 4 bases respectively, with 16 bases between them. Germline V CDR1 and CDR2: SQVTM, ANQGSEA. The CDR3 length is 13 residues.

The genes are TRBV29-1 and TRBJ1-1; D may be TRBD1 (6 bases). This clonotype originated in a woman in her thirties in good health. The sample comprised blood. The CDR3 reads CSAGSRDTTEAFF. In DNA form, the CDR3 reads TGCAGCGCCGGAAGTCGGGACACCACTGAAGCTTTCTTT.